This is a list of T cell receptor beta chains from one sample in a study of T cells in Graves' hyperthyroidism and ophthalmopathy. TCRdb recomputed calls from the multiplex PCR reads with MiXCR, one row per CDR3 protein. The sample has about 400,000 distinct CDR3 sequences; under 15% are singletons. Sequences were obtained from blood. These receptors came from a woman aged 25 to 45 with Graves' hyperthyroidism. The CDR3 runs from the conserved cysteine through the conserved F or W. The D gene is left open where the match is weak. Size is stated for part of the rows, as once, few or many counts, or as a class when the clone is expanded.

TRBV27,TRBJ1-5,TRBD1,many,TGTGCCAGCCGACGGACAGGGGGAAGTCAGCCCCAGCATTTT,CASRRTGGSQPQHF
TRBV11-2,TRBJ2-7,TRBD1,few,TGTGCCAGCAGCCGCACTACAGGGGACTACGAGCAGTACTTC,CASSRTTGDYEQYF
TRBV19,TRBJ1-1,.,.,TGTGCCAGTAGATTAGCATGGGCAGCTTTCTTT,CASRLAWAAFF
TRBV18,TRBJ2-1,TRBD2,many,TGTGCCAGCTCGCCTTTCCTAGCGGGAGTTTTGACCTACAATGAGCAGTTCTTC,CASSPFLAGVLTYNEQFF
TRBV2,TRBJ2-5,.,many,TGTGCCAGCAGTTATCAGGGAAGAGAGACCCAGTACTTC,CASSYQGRETQYF
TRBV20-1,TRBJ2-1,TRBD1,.,TGCAGTGCTAGATCGACAGGGGGTGTCTACAATGAGCAGTTCTTC,CSARSTGGVYNEQFF
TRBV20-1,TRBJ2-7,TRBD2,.,TGCAGTGCTCCTCGGACTAGCGGGAGGGCCGCGAGCGGTGAGCAGTACTTC,CSAPRTSGRAASGEQYF
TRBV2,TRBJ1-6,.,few,TGTGCCAGCAGTGATCTAGGATCTAATAATTCACCCCTCCACTTT,CASSDLGSNNSPLHF
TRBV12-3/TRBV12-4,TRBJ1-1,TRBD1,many,TGTGCCAGCAGTCCAAACAGGGGGGGAACGACTGAAGCTTTCTTT,CASSPNRGGTTEAFF
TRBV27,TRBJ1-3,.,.,TGTGCCAGCGTTGAGGGGGACCCGAGAGGCACTGGAAACACCATATATTTT,CASVEGDPRGTGNTIYF
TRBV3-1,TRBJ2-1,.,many,TGTGCCAGCAGCCAAGGGCGTTCGGGGAACAATGAGCAGTTCTTC,CASSQGRSGNNEQFF
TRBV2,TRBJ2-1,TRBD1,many,TGTGCCAGCAGTACCGGGACAGGGTGGAACAATGAGCAGTTCTTC,CASSTGTGWNNEQFF
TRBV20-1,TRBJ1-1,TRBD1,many,TGCAGTGCTAGGGGAATAGACAGGGCTGAAACTGAAGCTTTCTTT,CSARGIDRAETEAFF
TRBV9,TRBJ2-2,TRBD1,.,TGTGCCAGCAGCCCGCGGACAGGATCCACCGGGGAGCTGTTTTTT,CASSPRTGSTGELFF
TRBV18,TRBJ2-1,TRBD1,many,TGTGCCAGCTCACCGGGACAGGCATCAGGCGGGGAGCAGTTCTTC,CASSPGQASGGEQFF
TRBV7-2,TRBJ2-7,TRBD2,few,TGTGCCAGCAGCTTAGACGGACTAGCGGGCTACGAGCAGTACTTC,CASSLDGLAGYEQYF
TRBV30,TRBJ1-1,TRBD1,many,TGTGCCTGGAGGCACCGACAGGGGACCCTGAACACTGAAGCTTTCTTT,CAWRHRQGTLNTEAFF
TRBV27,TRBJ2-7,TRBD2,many,TGTGCCAGCAGTCCCCGACTAGCGGCCCTCTACGAGCAGTACTTC,CASSPRLAALYEQYF
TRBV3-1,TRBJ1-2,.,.,TGTGCCAGCAGCCAAGACCCGGGAGTACATGGCTACACCTTC,CASSQDPGVHGYTF
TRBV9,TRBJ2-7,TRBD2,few,TGTGCCAGCAGCGTAGATGCGGGAGCAAGGGGCGAGCAGTACTTC,CASSVDAGARGEQYF
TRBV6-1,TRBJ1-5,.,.,TGTGCCAGCAGTGAATTGGGCCAGAGCAATCAGCCCCAGCATTTT,CASSELGQSNQPQHF
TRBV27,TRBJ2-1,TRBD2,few,TGTGCCAGCAGACAGAACACCTTCGGACTAGCGGGAGACGACAATGAGCAGTTCTTC,CASRQNTFGLAGDDNEQFF
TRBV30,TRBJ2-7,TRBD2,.,TGTGCCTGGTCTAGCGGGAGTTTCTACGAGCAGTACTTC,CAWSSGSFYEQYF
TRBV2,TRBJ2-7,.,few,TGTGCCAGCAGTGGCCAGGGGTACGAGCAGTACTTC,CASSGQGYEQYF
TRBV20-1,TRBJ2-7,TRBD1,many,TGCAGTGCTAGAGATTCCCGACAGGGCTACGAGCAGTACTTC,CSARDSRQGYEQYF
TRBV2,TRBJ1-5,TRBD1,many,TGTGCCAGCAGCGCCGGGACAGGGGAGTATAGCAATCAGCCCCAGCATTTT,CASSAGTGEYSNQPQHF
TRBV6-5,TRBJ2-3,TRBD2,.,TGTGCCAGCAGTTACTTACGAGCGGGAGGAACAGGTACGCAGTATTTT,CASSYLRAGGTGTQYF
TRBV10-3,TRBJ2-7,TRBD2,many,TGTGCCATCAGTGAGGGCACTAGCGGAACCTACGAGCAGTACTTC,CAISEGTSGTYEQYF
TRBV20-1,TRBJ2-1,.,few,TGCAGTGCTAGCGATGACGCCCTGTCCTACAATGAGCAGTTCTTC,CSASDDALSYNEQFF
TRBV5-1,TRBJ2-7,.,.,TGCGCCAGCAGCTTGGATCCTTCCTACTACGAGCAGTACTTC,CASSLDPSYYEQYF
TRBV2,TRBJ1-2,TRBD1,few,TGTGCCAGCAGGGACAGGGCCTATGACTACACCTTC,CASRDRAYDYTF
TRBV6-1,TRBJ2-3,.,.,TGTGCCAGCAGTGAACTGGTTAGCGGCACAGATACGCAGTATTTT,CASSELVSGTDTQYF
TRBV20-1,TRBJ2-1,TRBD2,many,TGCAGTGCTGAGGGACTAGCGGGGCACTACGAGCAGTTCTTC,CSAEGLAGHYEQFF
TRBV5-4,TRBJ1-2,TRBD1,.,TGTGCCGGCAGCTTGGGACAGGCCCGCTACACCTTC,CAGSLGQARYTF
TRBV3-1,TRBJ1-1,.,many,TGTGCCAGCAGCCAAGCTGTTGGCAAGAACACTGAAGCTTTCTTT,CASSQAVGKNTEAFF
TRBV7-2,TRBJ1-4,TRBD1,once,TGTGCCAGCAGCAAAGGACAGGGGGAGGGTGAAAAACTGTTTTTT,CASSKGQGEGEKLFF
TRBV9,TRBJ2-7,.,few,TGTGCCAGCAGCGTAAGTACACAGGGCTATGAGCAGTACTTC,CASSVSTQGYEQYF
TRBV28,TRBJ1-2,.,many,TGTGCCAGCAGTTATGGACGGACCTATGGCTACACCTTC,CASSYGRTYGYTF
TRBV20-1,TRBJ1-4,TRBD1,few,TGCAGTGCTAGAGGTCGGACAGGGCCAACTAATGAAAAACTGTTTTTT,CSARGRTGPTNEKLFF
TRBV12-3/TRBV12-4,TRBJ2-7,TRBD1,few,TGTGCCAGCAGCGGACCGGACAGGGGCGACTACGAGCAGTACTTC,CASSGPDRGDYEQYF
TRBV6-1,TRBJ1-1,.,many,TGTGCCAGCAGTCGGGGACGGGAAGCTTTCTTT,CASSRGREAFF
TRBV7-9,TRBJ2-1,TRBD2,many,TGTGCCAGCAGCCCGACTAGCGGGAGAGGTTATGAGCAGTTCTTC,CASSPTSGRGYEQFF
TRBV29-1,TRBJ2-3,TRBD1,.,TGCAGCGTAGCCGCCGGGACAGGGCGCACAGATACGCAGTATTTT,CSVAAGTGRTDTQYF
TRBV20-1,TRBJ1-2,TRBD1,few,TGCAGTGCTAGTCATGGACAGGCGGATGGCTACACCTTC,CSASHGQADGYTF
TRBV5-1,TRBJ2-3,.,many,TGCGCCAGCACCTTCGGGACCAACACAGATACGCAGTATTTT,CASTFGTNTDTQYF
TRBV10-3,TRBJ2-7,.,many,TGTGCCATCAGTCAAGCAGAAGCCTACGAGCAGTACTTC,CAISQAEAYEQYF
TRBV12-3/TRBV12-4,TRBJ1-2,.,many,TGTGCCAGCAGTGCGACCAACTATGGCTACACCTTC,CASSATNYGYTF